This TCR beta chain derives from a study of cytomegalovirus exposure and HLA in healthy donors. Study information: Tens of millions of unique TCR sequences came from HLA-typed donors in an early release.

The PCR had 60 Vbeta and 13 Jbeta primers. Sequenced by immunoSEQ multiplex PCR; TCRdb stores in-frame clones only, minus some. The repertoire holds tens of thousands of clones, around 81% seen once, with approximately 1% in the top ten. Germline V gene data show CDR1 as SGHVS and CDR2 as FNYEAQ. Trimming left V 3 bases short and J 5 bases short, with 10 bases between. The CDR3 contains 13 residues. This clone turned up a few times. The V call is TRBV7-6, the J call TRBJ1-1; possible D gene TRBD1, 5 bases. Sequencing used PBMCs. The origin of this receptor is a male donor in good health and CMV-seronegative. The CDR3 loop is CASSLGGRTEAFF. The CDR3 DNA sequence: TGTGCCAGCAGCTTGGGGGGAAGGACTGAAGCTTTCTTT.